This T cell receptor beta chain appears in the sequencing data of a study of T cell clonotyping in hematopoietic cell transplantation (dated by TCRdb to 2020 to 2022). About the investigation overall: Blood from recipients was drawn about 28 days before transplant and again at days 30, 100 and 180 after transplant. Patients were recruited between September 2015 and January 2017 and followed until September 2020 or death. In the study, fewer than 150 blood samples were gathered from 30 to 40 consecutive transplant recipients and their related donors.

A few counts support this clone. The clone's antigen remains unknown. No much larger clone exists at a distance of one base, and base qualities are not known. Overall study results and their limits: Only a small fraction of recipient repertoires overlapped donor repertoires, with over 95% appearing de novo at the given depth. Donor and pretransplant recipient Inverse Simpson Index values predicted broader posttransplant TCR repertoire diversity. The sample size was limited, and CD4 and CD8 repertoire contributions could not be separated because cells were not sorted. After transplant, TCR diversity in recipients dropped, and pathologically expanded clonotypes increased progressively from day 30 to day 180.

The immunoSEQ assay, a bias-controlled multiplex PCR with V- and J-specific primers, was used to amplify TCR beta CDR3 regions from genomic DNA. A proprietary barcode and Illumina adapter sequences were added to the CDR3 amplicons in a second PCR step. An Illumina MiSeq instrument was used for sequencing of the CDR3 libraries. On the authors' methods: Export and quality control were handled in immunoSEQ Analyzer 3.0, while downstream analyses relied on R Bioconductor and Immunarch. Only productive rearrangements within the normalized downsampled data set were used in the calculation of repertoire metrics. Pathologically expanded clonotypes were defined as those larger than 5 templates in the normalized cohort. The Inverse Simpson Index was used to measure repertoire diversity. To capture all clonotypes, CMV-specificity analyses were performed on the non-normalized data set. What TCRdb holds here is the immuneACCESS table cut down to in-frame rearrangements. Part of the clones is not present; checked against another copy, under half of the missing clones reflect an unresolved V gene, and the others are unexplained. V, J and clone size derive from that table, while D and trimming were established from the DNA sequence. The sample table contains about 15,000 clones; only one count was recorded for roughly 64% of them. The ten biggest clones cover 7.5% to 10% of the sample.

Nuclei Lysis Solution was used to extract genomic DNA from fresh or cryopreserved unfractionated peripheral blood mononuclear cells. CDR1 and CDR2 were assigned from the germline V gene as SGHAT and FQNNGV. After removal of 1 base from V and 13 bases from J, the junction retains 5 bases not matched to a gene. The CDR3, from cysteine to phenylalanine, totals 14 residues. Of all the DNA, just the CDR3 is kept, 42 bases in frame from base 1. This sequence was found in a human donor who either received an allogeneic hematopoietic cell transplant for a myeloid malignancy or was a related donor (not recorded which). Some clones in this sample may be carry-over from other donors' samples. This chain joins TRBV11-2 to TRBJ2-6; the central 9 bases match TRBD1. Material for sequencing was PBMCs. CDR3 protein: CASSLGGQGWVLTF. The DNA sequence follows: TGTGCCAGCAGCTTAGGGGGACAGGGATGGGTCCTGACTTTC.